A single sample is the source of the 13 T cell receptor beta chains below, sequenced in a study of blood T cell repertoires in COVID-19 (dated by TCRdb to about 2020). Library preparation was by the immunoSEQ multiplex PCR assay. Drawn from immuneACCESS, this table holds only the in-frame rearrangements with V and J called that TCRdb kept. Clones are partly lost; checked studies trace under half to an unresolved V gene and leave the rest unexplained. In this sample the table shows roughly 260,000 clones, 88% of which occur a single time. The ten top clones hold approximately 3.8% of the sample. The specimen was peripheral blood. All receptors come from a man in his 60s who had recovered from COVID-19.

J is TRBJ2-7 and V is TRBV5-1; a weak D match, TRBD2 (5 bases). The V end was cut by 4 bases, the J end by 2 bases, with 19 bases between. Per the germline V gene, CDR1 is SGHRS and CDR2 is YFSETQ. The CDR3 is made up of 16 amino acids. The CDR3 spells CASSAEVAVTTYEQYF. CDR3 sequence (DNA): TGCGCCAGCAGCGCGGAGGTGGCAGTGACAACCTACGAGCAGTACTTC.

The chain has TRBV21-1 and TRBJ1-1; the table assigns TRBD1, which was not confirmed against the DNA. TRBV21-1 is a listed pseudogene. This CDR3 comprises 16 residues. CDR3 sequence reads: CASSNWGKQGNTEAFF. The CDR3 DNA reads as TGTGCCAGCAGCAACTGGGGGAAACAGGGGAACACTGAAGCTTTCTTT.

The gene calls are TRBV11-2 and TRBJ1-5, with D hard to call. This CDR3 is 14 amino acids long. The germline V gene encodes CDR1 SGHAT and CDR2 FQNNGV. Trimming took off 5 bases at V and 7 bases at J, with 15 bases between the two ends. The CDR3 DNA reads TGTGCCAGCAGCCCGACGGACTACGCCCAGCCCCAGCATTTT. Translated, it gives CASSPTDYAQPQHF.

In DNA form, the CDR3 reads TGTGCCAGCAGCTTAACCGGGGTACTCACAGATACGCAGTATTTT. It is translated as CASSLTGVLTDTQYF. The chain joins TRBV7-3 to TRBJ2-3; D perhaps matches TRBD2 (5 bases). V was clipped by 0 bases and J by 2 bases, with 9 bases between them. Per germline, CDR1 SGHTA and CDR2 FQGTGA. The CDR3 spans 15 residues.

The rearrangement links TRBV27 to TRBJ1-1, with 7 bases identical to TRBD1. Per germline, CDR1 MNHEY and CDR2 SMNVEV (reference sequence). This CDR3 region has 13 residues. The V and J ends lost 5 bases and 11 bases, in that order; junction bases with no gene match: 11. The CDR3 region is CASSPRDSRLAFF. The CDR3 DNA reads TGTGCCAGCAGTCCCCGGGACAGTCGTTTGGCTTTCTTT.

The gene calls are TRBV7-2 and TRBJ1-5; weak D call: TRBD1 (6 bases). Germline V gene sequence: CDR1 SGHTA, CDR2 FQGNSA. The CDR3 covers 15 residues. Trimming cost V 4 bases and J 4 bases, with 14 bases left between them. The CDR3 sequence: CASSSGQTLNQPQHF. Here the CDR3 DNA reads TGTGCCAGCAGCTCCGGACAGACATTAAATCAGCCCCAGCATTTT.

A single count supports this clone. The J gene is TRBJ2-3, the V gene TRBV9; perhaps TRBD2 as D (5 bases). Trimming took 3 bases from V and 5 from J, leaving 10 bases between them. There are 13 residues in the CDR3. Germline lookup yields CDR1 SGDLS and CDR2 YYNGEE. The CDR3 region is CASSAGKGDTQYF. CDR3 DNA: TGTGCCAGCAGCGCGGGGAAGGGAGATACGCAGTATTTT. Looking up the rest from reference TRBV9 and TRBJ2-3 gives the full variable domain: DSGVTQTPKHLITATGQRVTLRCSPRSGDLSVYWYQQSLDQGLQFLIQYYNGEERAKGNILERFSAQQFPDLHSELNLSSLELGDSALYFCASSAGKGDTQYFGPGTRLTVL.

The V and J genes are TRBV29-1 and TRBJ1-3, with D unclear. Per the germline V gene, CDR1 is SQVTM and CDR2 is ANQGSEA. Trimming stripped 6 bases from V and 2 bases from J, with 8 bases between. The CDR3 has 12 amino acids. CDR3 amino acids: CSVEEAGNTIYF. CDR3 nucleotides: TGCAGCGTGGAGGAAGCTGGAAACACCATATATTTT.

The chain is built from TRBV5-6 and TRBJ1-6; TRBD1 might be the D (5 bases). The germline V and J ends were trimmed by 0 bases and 1 base, with 8 bases remaining between them. The CDR3 runs 16 residues. Germline V lookup: CDR1 SGHDT, CDR2 YYEEEE. CDR3 sequence reads: CASSLVGVSYNSPLHF. The CDR3 DNA is TGTGCCAGCAGCTTGGTAGGGGTGTCCTATAATTCACCCCTCCACTTT.

The rearrangement joins TRBV19 to TRBJ1-3, with 7 bases fitting TRBD1. The CDR3 consists of 16 residues. Germline CDR1 reads LNHDA; CDR2 reads SQIVND (reference sequence). V shed 6 bases and J 0 bases; nucleotides not matched to a gene: 8. This CDR3 is CASSPGTAFSGNTIYF. The DNA for the CDR3 is TGTGCCAGTAGCCCCGGGACAGCCTTCTCTGGAAACACCATATATTTT.

The chain links TRBV27 to TRBJ1-2; 8 nucleotides match TRBD1. With 5 bases clipped from V and 8 bases from J, the junction kept 13 bases outside the gene matches. CDR1 is MNHEY and CDR2 is SMNVEV in the germline V gene (reference sequence). The CDR3 loop spans 15 amino acids. DNA of the CDR3: TGTGCCAGCAGTCCCCGACAGGGGCCCGACCGGGGCTACACCTTC. Translated: CASSPRQGPDRGYTF.

The chain employs TRBV29-1 and TRBJ2-7, with D perhaps matching TRBD1 (6 bases). This CDR3 is built from 14 residues. Trimming removed 4 bases at V and 10 bases at J, with 23 bases between. The germline gives CDR1 SQVTM, CDR2 ANQGSEA. CDR3 sequence (DNA): TGCAGCGTTGCAAGTGGGAACAGGGCTTTTTCCCAGTACTTC. It yields the protein CSVASGNRAFSQYF.

The V and J genes are TRBV9 and TRBJ2-1, with 10 nucleotides matching TRBD1. The CDR3 runs 16 residues. Unmatched junction bases numbered 10, after V lost 4 bases and J lost 6 bases. Germline CDR1 reads SGDLS; CDR2 reads YYNGEE. CDR3: CASSLPRDRGGNEQFF. The CDR3 coding sequence is TGTGCCAGCAGCCTCCCCCGGGACAGGGGAGGCAATGAGCAGTTCTTC.